Presented here are 23 T cell receptor beta chains from one specimen sequenced in a study of cytomegalovirus exposure and HLA in healthy donors. With 60 Vbeta and 13 Jbeta primers, the PCR was carried out. Generated by immunoSEQ multiplex PCR, the TCRdb table keeps only in-frame clones and is missing some. The data contain 65,000 to 80,000 clones, 65% to 75% of them singletons. The specimen sequenced was PBMCs. These receptors were collected from a man aged 40-49 years in good health and CMV-seropositive.

The V gene is TRBV5-4, the J gene TRBJ2-1; tentative D call: TRBD2 (6 bases). The CDR3 covers 12 residues. V lost 0 bases to trimming and J lost 10 bases, with 8 bases between them. Germline V gene sequence: CDR1 SGHNT, CDR2 YYREEE (reference sequence). CDR3 coding DNA: TGTGCCAGCAGCTTGGTTAGCGGAGAGCAGTTCTTC. It specifies CASSLVSGEQFF.

V is TRBV4-2 and J is TRBJ1-2; unclear D gene. Germline V lookup: CDR1 LGHNA, CDR2 YNFKEQ. The CDR3 contains 12 residues. Trimming cost V 3 bases and J 7 bases, with 9 bases left between them. The CDR3 reads CASSQAAGGYTF. CDR3 nucleotides: TGTGCCAGCAGCCAGGCGGCTGGTGGCTACACCTTC.

The chain links TRBV14 to TRBJ2-2, with 12 bases aligning to TRBD1. The CDR3 length is 20 residues. V trimming: 0 bases; J trimming: 2 bases; junction bases outside the gene matches: 10. From germline, CDR1 is SGHDN and CDR2 FVKESK. Written as DNA, the CDR3 is TGTGCCAGCAGCCAAGATGTCCCCGGGACAGGGGGCGGAAACACCGGGGAGCTGTTTTTT. As protein: CASSQDVPGTGGGNTGELFF.

The chain has TRBV10-3 and TRBJ2-5; D is perhaps TRBD1 (5 bases). CDR3 length: 14 residues. CDR1 ENHRY and CDR2 SYGVKD come from the germline V gene. Trimming took off 2 bases at V and 4 bases at J, with 11 bases between the two ends. DNA of the CDR3: TGTGCCATCAGTGAGAATGGTCAGGGAGAGACCCAGTACTTC. This codes for CAISENGQGETQYF.

The rearrangement uses TRBV2 and TRBJ2-5; D is possibly TRBD2 (7 bases). CDR1 and CDR2 from the germline V gene are SNHLY and FYNNEI. The CDR3 extends over 15 amino acids. The germline V and J ends were trimmed by 7 bases and 2 bases, with 17 bases remaining between them. The CDR3 sequence is CASTKGGVPQETQYF. CDR3 in DNA: TGTGCCAGCACCAAAGGGGGGGTACCGCAAGAGACCCAGTACTTC.

This clone was counted only a few times. This chain connects TRBV6-1 to TRBJ1-6; 7 nucleotides match TRBD1. CDR1 is MNHNS, CDR2 SASEGT, per germline. The V segment lost 2 bases and the J segment 3 bases; nucleotides outside the gene matches: 4. There are 16 residues in the CDR3. CDR3 in amino acids: CASSELWTGYNSPLHF. The CDR3 DNA follows: TGTGCCAGCAGTGAACTCTGGACAGGCTATAATTCACCCCTCCACTTT.

This clone was found many times. This chain links TRBV6-6 with TRBJ2-7, with 8 bases that match TRBD1. This CDR3 has 13 amino acids. The V segment lost 6 bases and the J segment 7 bases; nucleotides outside the gene matches: 8. In germline, CDR1 is MNHNY, CDR2 SVGAGI (reference sequence). CDR3 nucleotides: TGTGCCAGCAGCATTCGACAGGGGATTGAGCAGTACTTC. Amino acid sequence: CASSIRQGIEQYF.

The chain joins TRBV7-6 to TRBJ1-1; perhaps TRBD1 as D (5 bases). From germline, CDR1 is SGHVS and CDR2 FNYEAQ. Trimming took 2 bases from V and 0 from J, leaving 25 bases between them. The CDR3 runs to 20 residues. The CDR3: CASSLKLDTGRPRLNTEAFF. CDR3 in DNA: TGTGCCAGCAGCTTAAAATTAGATACAGGACGCCCTAGACTGAACACTGAAGCTTTCTTT. The complete variable domain, with remaining parts taken from reference TRBV7-6 and TRBJ1-1, reads GAGVSQSPRYKVTKRGQDVALRCDPISGHVSLYWYRQALGQGPEFLTYFNYEAQQDKSGLPNDRFSAERPEGSISTLTIQRTEQRDSAMYRCASSLKLDTGRPRLNTEAFFGQGTRLTVV.

The J gene is TRBJ2-1, the V gene TRBV27, with D perhaps matching TRBD2 (5 bases). Per germline, CDR1 MNHEY and CDR2 SMNVEV (reference sequence). Trimming took off 0 bases at V and 3 bases at J, with 21 bases between the two ends. The CDR3 sequence is 19 residues long. CDR3 bases: TGTGCCAGCAGTTTATCCCCCCCGGGCGGGCCTCTCGACTACAATGAGCAGTTCTTC. Translating gives CASSLSPPGGPLDYNEQFF.

V is TRBV13 and J is TRBJ1-6, with D maybe TRBD1 (6 bases). Trimming shortened V by 5 bases and J by 0 bases, and 11 bases separated the two germline ends. The CDR3 is 16 amino acids. Germline CDR1 PRHDT, CDR2 FYEKMQ (reference sequence). CDR3 DNA: TGTGCCAGCAGCCCCAGGGGAAGCTCCTATAATTCACCCCTCCACTTT. Translating gives CASSPRGSSYNSPLHF.

In its sample, this clone was seen a few times. This chain joins TRBV30 and TRBJ2-1; 9 bases are a match to TRBD2. Germline assignment: CDR1 GTSNPN and CDR2 SVGIG (reference sequence). CDR3 length: 14 residues. With 4 bases clipped from V and 7 bases from J, the junction kept 8 bases outside the gene matches. DNA of the CDR3: TGTGCCTGGAATGGGCGGGAGGGGGAAAATGAGCAGTTCTTC. This translates into CAWNGREGENEQFF.

The rearrangement uses TRBV5-1 and TRBJ1-4; D unclear. CDR1 is SGHRS, CDR2 YFSETQ, per germline. The CDR3 spans 16 residues. V was cut by 2 bases and J by 1 base, with 12 bases left in between. CDR3 bases: TGCGCCAGCAGCTTCGTGGGAGGGCAAACTAATGAAAAACTGTTTTTT. Translating it yields CASSFVGGQTNEKLFF.

This sequence joins TRBV27 and TRBJ1-1, with TRBD1 identical over 8 bases. V trimming: 6 bases; J trimming: 1 base; junction bases outside the gene matches: 10. CDR1 is MNHEY, CDR2 SMNVEV, per germline (reference sequence). The CDR3 consists of 16 residues. The CDR3 here is CASSNRAGTGNTEAFF. CDR3 DNA: TGTGCCAGCAGCAACAGAGCCGGGACAGGGAACACTGAAGCTTTCTTT.

The rearrangement joins TRBV6-6 to TRBJ2-5; D might be TRBD1 (5 bases). The CDR3 runs 15 residues. Germline CDR1 reads MNHNY; CDR2 reads SVGAGI (reference sequence). With 0 bases removed from V and 3 bases from J, the gap between germline ends came to 11 bases. DNA of the CDR3: TGTGCCAGCAGTTACTCTAAAGGGGCGGAAGAGACCCAGTACTTC. Amino acid sequence: CASSYSKGAEETQYF.

The V and J genes are TRBV15 and TRBJ2-5, with D tentatively TRBD2 (5 bases). CDR3 length equals 16 residues. Trimming left V 1 base short and J 4 bases short, with 16 bases between. In germline, CDR1 is LNHNV, CDR2 YYDKDF (reference sequence). CDR3 region: CATSRGVNRELETQYF. CDR3 bases: TGTGCCACCAGCAGAGGTGTCAATAGGGAGTTAGAGACCCAGTACTTC.

Only a few counts were recorded for this clone. The chain combines TRBV5-1 with TRBJ2-2; 9 nucleotides agree with TRBD1. Germline-derived CDR1 and CDR2 are SGHRS and YFSETQ. The CDR3 has 16 residues. V lost 0 bases and J lost 6; bases outside the gene matches: 6. The CDR3 DNA reads TGCGCCAGCAGCTTGGCGGGACAGGGTCTCCCCGGGGAGCTGTTTTTT. Translating it yields CASSLAGQGLPGELFF. Looking up the rest from reference TRBV5-1 and TRBJ2-2 gives the full variable domain: KAGVTQTPRYLIKTRGQQVTLSCSPISGHRSVSWYQQTPGQGLQFLFEYFSETQRNKGNFPGRFSGRQFSNSRSEMNVSTLELGDSALYLCASSLAGQGLPGELFFGEGSRLTVL.

This rearrangement joins TRBV28 to TRBJ2-1, with D maybe TRBD1 (6 bases). Trimming removed 8 bases from V and 2 bases from J, with 16 bases in between. This CDR3 spans 15 amino acids. Germline CDR1 reads MDHEN; CDR2 reads SYDVKM. The CDR3 here is CASHKGQGPYNEQFF. For the CDR3, the DNA is TGTGCCAGCCACAAAGGCCAGGGGCCCTACAATGAGCAGTTCTTC.

The V call is TRBV7-6, the J call TRBJ2-3; 10 bases map to TRBD1. Germline V gene sequence: CDR1 SGHVS, CDR2 FNYEAQ. V was pared by 5 bases and J by 1 base, with 3 bases of the junction left unmatched. This CDR3 spans 15 amino acids. The CDR3: CASSPGTGGTDTQYF. In DNA form, the CDR3 reads TGTGCCAGCAGCCCTGGGACAGGGGGCACAGATACGCAGTATTTT.

This clone occurred once. The chain has TRBV4-1 and TRBJ1-5; 10 bases fit TRBD1. CDR3 size: 15 residues. Germline CDR1 MGHRA, CDR2 YSYEKL. V trimming: 6 bases; J trimming: 3 bases; junction bases outside the gene matches: 5. This chain's CDR3 is CASSPGTGDNQPQHF. The CDR3, as DNA: TGCGCCAGCAGTCCCGGGACAGGGGACAATCAGCCCCAGCATTTT.

The chain employs TRBV30 and TRBJ1-5; 10 bases are a match to TRBD1. The CDR3 has 14 residues. In germline, CDR1 is GTSNPN, CDR2 SVGIG (reference sequence). V dropped 2 bases and J dropped 5; count of bases not matched to a gene: 3. CDR3 coding DNA: TGTGCCTGGAGTATGGGACAGGGGTATCAGCCCCAGCATTTT. Its protein is CAWSMGQGYQPQHF.

Only one count was recorded for this clone. The rearrangement joins TRBV18 to TRBJ2-5, with a weak D call TRBD2 (6 bases). This CDR3 contains 14 residues. CDR1 is KGHSH and CDR2 is LQKENI in the germline V gene. Deletions cut 5 bases from V and 5 bases from J, with 15 bases between. DNA of the CDR3: TGTGCCAGCTCAGCCCTCCGGGACTTCGAGACCCAGTACTTC. Its protein is CASSALRDFETQYF.

V gene TRBV9 combines with J gene TRBJ1-5; D remains ambiguous. Looked up from germline, CDR1 is SGDLS and CDR2 is YYNGEE. Trimming left V 4 bases short and J 5 bases short, with 7 bases between. The CDR3 has 12 residues. DNA of the CDR3: TGTGCCAGCAGCCGGGGAGATCAGCCCCAGCATTTT. Protein product: CASSRGDQPQHF.

This rearrangement joins TRBV28 to TRBJ2-1; D may be TRBD1 (6 bases). CDR3 length: 13 residues. Germline CDR1 and CDR2: MDHEN and SYDVKM. V was shortened by 4 bases and J by 2 bases, with 6 bases between the two germline ends. CDR3 residues: CASSWGPYNEQFF. DNA for the CDR3: TGTGCCAGCAGTTGGGGGCCCTACAATGAGCAGTTCTTC.